The clone carrying this TCR beta chain was seen many times. Per the germline V gene, CDR1 is DFQATT and CDR2 is SNEGSKA (reference sequence). The CDR3 totals 12 residues. Deletions cut 0 bases from V and 5 bases from J, with 8 bases between. The data derive from a study of HIV-infected patients and healthy controls. TCRdb re-called the 5' RACE reads with MiXCR, one entry per CDR3 protein. The sample has 55,000 to 70,000 distinct CDR3 sequences; about 19% are singletons. The chain joins TRBV20-1 to TRBJ2-7; D is ambiguous. The sequence derives from a human donor in good health. Sequencing input: CD4+ T cells from blood. The CDR3 DNA is TGCAGTGCTAGAGATAGTAGGGACGAGCAGTACTTC. Amino acid sequence: CSARDSRDEQYF.